This T cell receptor (beta chain) was recovered during a study of blood T cells in healthy people across ages. Whenever a sample was processed, at least 6 million PBMCs were isolated. A second 7 to 11 cycle PCR used barcoded and J-beta primers. TCRdb re-called the 5' RACE reads through MiXCR, storing one row per CDR3 protein. The sample lists about 400,000 distinct CDR3 sequences; about 55% were seen once. This CDR3 spans 15 amino acids. Germline V gene lookup returns CDR1 SEHNR and CDR2 FQNEAQ (reference sequence). V gave up 4 bases and J gave up 2 bases; unmatched junction bases: 5. J is TRBJ1-2 and V is TRBV7-9, with TRBD1 matching 9 bases. This sequence originates from a man aged 55-75 years in good health. What was sequenced was blood. CDR3 nucleotides: TGTGCCAGCAGCTCAACCGGGACAGGGAACTATGGCTACACCTTC. This gives the protein CASSSTGTGNYGYTF.